The clone carrying this T cell receptor beta chain has ten or more counts. TCRdb re-called the RT-PCR reads through MiXCR, storing one row per CDR3 protein. The data show more than 550,000 distinct CDR3 sequences, 14% seen once. The CDR3 extends over 12 amino acids. Trimming shortened V by 3 bases and J by 12 bases, and 15 bases separated the two germline ends. Sequencing was performed on memory CD4+ T cells from blood. This TCR was recovered from a female donor in good health, serving as a healthy control. The J gene is TRBJ2-7, the V gene TRBV12-3 or TRBV12-4, with D tentatively TRBD1 (6 bases). In nucleotides, the CDR3 is TGTGCCAGCAGTTTTTCCGACAGGCGCCTGTACTTC. This sequence encodes CASSFSDRRLYF.